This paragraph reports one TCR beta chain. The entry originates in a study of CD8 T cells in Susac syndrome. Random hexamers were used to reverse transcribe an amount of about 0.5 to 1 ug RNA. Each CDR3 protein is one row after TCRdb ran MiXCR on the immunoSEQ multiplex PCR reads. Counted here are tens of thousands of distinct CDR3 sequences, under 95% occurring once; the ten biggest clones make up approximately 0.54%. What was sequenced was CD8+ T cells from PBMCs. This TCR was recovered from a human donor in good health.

Here the CDR3 DNA reads TGCGCCAGCAGCCAACAAGCGGGCACCTACTACGAGCAGTACTTC. It is translated as CASSQQAGTYYEQYF. The J gene is TRBJ2-7, the V gene TRBV4-1; perhaps TRBD2 as D (6 bases). V was shortened by 2 bases and J by 3 bases, with 14 bases between the two germline ends. The CDR3 runs to 15 residues. Germline V gene data show CDR1 as MGHRA and CDR2 as YSYEKL.